The T cell receptor beta chain described here comes from a study of cytomegalovirus exposure and HLA in healthy donors. Vbeta (60) and Jbeta (13) primers were used in the PCR. Clones were read by immunoSEQ multiplex PCR, and TCRdb kept only the in-frame ones, dropping some. Of approximately 86,000 clones listed, 75% to 90% are singletons. Trimming removed 0 bases from V and 3 bases from J, with 11 bases in between. CDR3 length: 16 amino acids. Germline values: CDR1 LNHDA, CDR2 SQIVND (reference sequence). Source material: PBMCs. This chain links TRBV19 with TRBJ2-2; possible D gene TRBD1, 5 bases. The TCR was taken from a man aged 35-49 years in good health and CMV-seropositive. CDR3 amino acids: CASSIDSKGYTGELFF. CDR3 nucleotides: TGTGCCAGTAGTATAGATAGTAAGGGGTACACCGGGGAGCTGTTTTTT.